This record concerns one T cell receptor beta chain sequence. Authors' analysis steps: Amplification of reference gene primers was used by the study to estimate nucleated cell counts. This table comes from immunoSEQ multiplex PCR, and its TCRdb copy is limited to in-frame clones, with some not included. That table furnishes V, J and clone size, whereas the DNA furnished D and trimming. The sample records over 50,000 clones, about 90% being singletons. The data are from a study of blood T cell repertoires in COVID-19. In the study overall: COVID-19 samples collected from the United States, Italy and Spain covered acute and convalescent phases.

The CDR3 totals 16 residues. V lost 2 bases to trimming and J lost 1 base, with 14 bases between them. CDR1 and CDR2 (germline): SGHTA, FQGNSA. The specimen was peripheral blood. The chain has TRBV7-2 and TRBJ1-2; D is possibly TRBD1 (5 bases). The sequence came from a woman aged 60-75 years with active or convalescent COVID-19. Written as DNA, the CDR3 is TGTGCCAGCAGCTTACAGTTGGGGGGGAGTAACTATGGCTACACCTTC. The encoded protein is CASSLQLGGSNYGYTF.